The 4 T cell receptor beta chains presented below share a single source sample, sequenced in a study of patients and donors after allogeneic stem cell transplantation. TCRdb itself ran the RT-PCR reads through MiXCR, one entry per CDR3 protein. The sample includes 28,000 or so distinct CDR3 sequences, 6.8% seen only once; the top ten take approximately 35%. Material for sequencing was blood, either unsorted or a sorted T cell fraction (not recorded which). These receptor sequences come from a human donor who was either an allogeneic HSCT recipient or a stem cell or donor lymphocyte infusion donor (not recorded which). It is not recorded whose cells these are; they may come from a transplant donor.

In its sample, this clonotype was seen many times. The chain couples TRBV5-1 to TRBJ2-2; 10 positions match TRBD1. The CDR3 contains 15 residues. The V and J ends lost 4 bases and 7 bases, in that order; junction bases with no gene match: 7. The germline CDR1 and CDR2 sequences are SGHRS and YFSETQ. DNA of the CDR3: TGCGCCAGCAGCAAGACAGGGGGCGCCATCGGGGAGCTGTTTTTT. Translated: CASSKTGGAIGELFF.

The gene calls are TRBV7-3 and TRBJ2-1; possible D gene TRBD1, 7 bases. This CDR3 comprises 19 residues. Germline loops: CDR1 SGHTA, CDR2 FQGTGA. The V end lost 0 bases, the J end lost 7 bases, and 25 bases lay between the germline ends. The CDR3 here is CASSLTPPDRRVTLNEQFF. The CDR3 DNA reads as TGTGCCAGCAGCTTAACCCCACCGGACAGGAGGGTCACCCTAAATGAGCAGTTCTTC. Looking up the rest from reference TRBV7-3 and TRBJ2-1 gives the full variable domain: GAGVSQTPSNKVTEKGKYVELRCDPISGHTALYWYRQSLGQGPEFLIYFQGTGAADDSGLPNDRFFAVRPEGSVSTLKIQRTERGDSAVYLCASSLTPPDRRVTLNEQFFGPGTRLTVL.

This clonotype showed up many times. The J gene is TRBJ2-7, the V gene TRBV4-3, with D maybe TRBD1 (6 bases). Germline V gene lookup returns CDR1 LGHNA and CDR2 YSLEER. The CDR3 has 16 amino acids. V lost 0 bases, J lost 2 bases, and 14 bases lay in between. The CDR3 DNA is TGCGCCAGCAGCCAAGATATAGGGGACACGACCTACGAGCAGTACTTC. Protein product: CASSQDIGDTTYEQYF.

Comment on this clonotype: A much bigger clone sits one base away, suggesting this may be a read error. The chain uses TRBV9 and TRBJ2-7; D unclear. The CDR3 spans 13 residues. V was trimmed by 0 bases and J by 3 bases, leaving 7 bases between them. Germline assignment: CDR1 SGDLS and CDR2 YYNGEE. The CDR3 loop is CASSVAVYYEQYF. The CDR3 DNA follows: TGTGCCAGCAGCGTAGCGGTCTACTACGAGCAGTACTTC.